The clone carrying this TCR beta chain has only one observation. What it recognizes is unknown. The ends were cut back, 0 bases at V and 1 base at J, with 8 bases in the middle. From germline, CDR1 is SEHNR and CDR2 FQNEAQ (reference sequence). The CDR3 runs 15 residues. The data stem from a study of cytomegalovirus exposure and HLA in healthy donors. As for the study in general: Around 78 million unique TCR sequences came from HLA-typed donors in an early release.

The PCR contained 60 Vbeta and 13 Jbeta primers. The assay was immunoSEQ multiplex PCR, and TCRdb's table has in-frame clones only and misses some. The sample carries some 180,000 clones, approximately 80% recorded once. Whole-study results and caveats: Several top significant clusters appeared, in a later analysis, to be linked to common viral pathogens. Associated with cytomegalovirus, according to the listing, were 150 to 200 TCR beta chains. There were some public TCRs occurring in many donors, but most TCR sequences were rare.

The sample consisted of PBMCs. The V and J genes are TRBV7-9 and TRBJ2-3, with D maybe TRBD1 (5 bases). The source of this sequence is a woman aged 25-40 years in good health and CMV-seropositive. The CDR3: CASSLARVGTDTQYF. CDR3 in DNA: TGTGCCAGCAGCTTAGCCAGGGTGGGCACAGATACGCAGTATTTT.